This T cell receptor (beta chain) was recovered during a study of a mutant IDH1 vaccine in newly diagnosed glioma. Across the whole study: Earlier therapy was either radiotherapy, temozolomide, or both, and most got both. Study-level findings and limits: Pseudoprogression appeared independent of alterations in top peripheral clonotypes.

As regards this clone: Its antigen is currently unknown.

The germline V and J ends were trimmed by 0 bases and 4 bases, with 9 bases remaining between them. The V gene's germline CDR1 is ENHRY and CDR2 SYGVKD. The CDR3 sequence is 14 residues long. Time point indicated: baseline, week 1 (first vaccination visit). Sample treatment: pre-vaccination baseline after standard-of-care therapy. Diagnosis in the donors showed new WHO grade 3 or 4 astrocytomas that were IDH1-mutant and ATRX-lost. Generated by immunoSEQ multiplex PCR, the TCRdb table keeps only in-frame clones and is missing some. Here the sample spans some 90,000 clones, about four fifths being singletons.

The sample consisted of PBMCs, taken from a glioma patient treated with radiotherapy, temozolomide or both. This receptor was identified in a man between 35 and 55 years old with glioma. Some clones in this sample may be carry-over from other donors' samples. J is TRBJ1-1 and V is TRBV10-3, with D unclear. CDR3 nucleotide sequence: TGTGCCATCAGTGAGTCGGAAGGTAGCACTGAAGCTTTCTTT. Translated, it gives CAISESEGSTEAFF.